This T cell receptor (beta chain) came from a study of identical twins. MiXCR, run by TCRdb on the 5' RACE reads, gives a single entry per CDR3 protein. This table holds about 520,000 distinct CDR3 sequences, 20% to 25% found once. These data are also associated with another study on T cells expressing NK-cell markers.

The sample was CD4+ T cells sorted from blood. This sequence originates from a woman in her late teens or twenties in good health.

The CDR3 loop is CATSRSAGANVLTF. CDR3 coding DNA: TGTGCCACCAGCAGATCGGCTGGGGCCAACGTCCTGACTTTC. The V call is TRBV15, the J call TRBJ2-6; no definite D call. Germline CDR1 and CDR2: LNHNV and YYDKDF (reference sequence). The CDR3 length is 14 residues. Trimming removed 2 bases at V and 2 bases at J, with 4 bases between.